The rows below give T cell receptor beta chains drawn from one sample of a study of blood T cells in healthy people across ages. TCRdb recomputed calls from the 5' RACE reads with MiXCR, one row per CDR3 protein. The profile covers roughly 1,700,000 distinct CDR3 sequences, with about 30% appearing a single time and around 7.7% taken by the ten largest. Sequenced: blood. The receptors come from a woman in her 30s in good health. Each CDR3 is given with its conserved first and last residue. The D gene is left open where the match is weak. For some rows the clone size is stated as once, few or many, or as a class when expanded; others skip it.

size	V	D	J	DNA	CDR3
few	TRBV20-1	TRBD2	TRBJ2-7	TGCAGTGCTAGTCTTAGCGGGAGGGCCTACGAGCAGTACTTC	CSASLSGRAYEQYF
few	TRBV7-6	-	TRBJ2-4	TGTGCCAGCAGCTTAGGTAAATTAGATTACGCTGAGCAGTACTTC	CASSLGKLDYAEQYF
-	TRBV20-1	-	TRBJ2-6	TGCAGTGCTAGAGAAGTGATCTCTGGGGCCAACGTCCTGACTTTC	CSAREVISGANVLTF
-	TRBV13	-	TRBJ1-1	TGTGCCAGCAGCTCAGGGAGGGACACTCAGAACACTGAAGCTTTCTTT	CASSSGRDTQNTEAFF
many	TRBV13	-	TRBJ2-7	TGTGCCAGCAGCTTAGGACGGTTCGACGAGCAGTACTTC	CASSLGRFDEQYF
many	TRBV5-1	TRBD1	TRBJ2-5	TGCGCCAGCAGCCTGGACAGGGCTGAGGAGACCCAGTACTTC	CASSLDRAEETQYF
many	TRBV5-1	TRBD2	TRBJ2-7	TGCGCCAGCAGCCCAGTGAGCGGGACTTTCTCCTACGAGCAGTACTTC	CASSPVSGTFSYEQYF
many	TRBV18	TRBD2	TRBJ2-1	TGTGCCAGCTCACCCCACGGGACTAGCGGCAATGAGCAGTTCTTC	CASSPHGTSGNEQFF
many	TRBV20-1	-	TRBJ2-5	TGCAGTGCTAGATTGTCGGGAGAGACCCAGTACTTC	CSARLSGETQYF
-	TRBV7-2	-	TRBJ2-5	TGTGCCAGCAGCCCAACCCGCGGTAGGGAGACCCAGTACTTC	CASSPTRGRETQYF
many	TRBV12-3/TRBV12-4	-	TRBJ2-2	TGTGCCAGCAGTTTAGCGGGAGGCCTCACCGGGGAGCTGTTTTTT	CASSLAGGLTGELFF
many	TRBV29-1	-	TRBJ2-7	TGCAGCGTTGGGCAGAGCTCCTTCGAGCAGTACTTC	CSVGQSSFEQYF
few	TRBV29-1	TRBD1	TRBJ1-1	TGCAGCGTTGCCGGGACAGGTGTTTTCGGAGCTTTCTTT	CSVAGTGVFGAFF
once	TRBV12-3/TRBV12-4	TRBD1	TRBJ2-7	TGTGCCAGCAGTGCCGGGACAGGGGGGGTAAGCCAGCAGTACTTC	CASSAGTGGVSQQYF
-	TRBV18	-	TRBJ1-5	TGTGCCAGCTCACCAGGGCTAGAATTCGGTCAGCCCCAGCATTTT	CASSPGLEFGQPQHF
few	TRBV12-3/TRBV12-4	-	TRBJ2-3	TGTGCCAGCAGTCCTACGACCCTCAGCACAGATACGCAGTATTTT	CASSPTTLSTDTQYF
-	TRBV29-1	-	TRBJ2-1	TGCAGCGTTCGACGGACAGACCGAGAGCAGTTCTTC	CSVRRTDREQFF
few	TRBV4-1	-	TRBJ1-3	TGCGCCAGCAGCCAAGCCACGGCAGTTGGAAACACCATATATTTT	CASSQATAVGNTIYF
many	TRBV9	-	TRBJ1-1	TGTGCCAGCAGCGTCGTAGGGACTGAAGCTTTCTTT	CASSVVGTEAFF
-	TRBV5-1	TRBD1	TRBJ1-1	TGCGCCAGCAGCTTACCGGGACAGGGCTCGGGAACGGCTGAAGCTTTCTTT	CASSLPGQGSGTAEAFF
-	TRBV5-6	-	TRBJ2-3	TGTGCCAGCAGCTTGACCAGGGGAGCAGATACGCAGTATTTT	CASSLTRGADTQYF